The clone carrying this T cell receptor beta chain has more than one count but fewer than ten. Its antigen is unknown. This entry is derived from a study of T cells after yellow fever vaccination. Study-level background: Libraries from low-cell-number fractions were prepared with the SMART-Seq v4 Ultra Low Input RNA kit.

Findings and caveats of the study: The booster saw the reappearance of most primary-vaccination clones (approximately 96% CD4, 88% CD8). Secondary responses were weaker yet peaked faster, day 5 versus 15.

Template-switching 5'RACE yielded the TCR cDNA; a universal primer site and UMIs were added in the process. TCRdb recomputed calls from the 5' RACE reads with MiXCR, one row per CDR3 protein. Among some 390,000 distinct CDR3 sequences, around 20% were seen once, and the ten largest hold about 18%. CDR1 is MGHRA and CDR2 is YSYEKL in the germline V gene. The CDR3 is made up of 16 amino acids. V lost 1 base and J 0 bases, leaving 10 bases between the germline ends. The sequences come from PBMCs, collected before the yellow fever booster vaccination. J is TRBJ2-1 and V is TRBV4-1; D uncertain. This TCR was sampled from a man between 18 and 35 years old who received the YFV17D yellow fever vaccine. CDR3 nucleotides: TGCGCCAGCAGCCAAGTTGGTCGACGCTCCTACAATGAGCAGTTCTTC. This encodes CASSQVGRRSYNEQFF.